This is a list of T cell receptor beta chains from one sample in a study of T cells in Graves' hyperthyroidism and ophthalmopathy. TCRdb itself ran the multiplex PCR reads through MiXCR, one entry per CDR3 protein. The sample carries approximately 690,000 distinct CDR3 sequences, roughly 15% recorded once. The sample taken for sequencing was blood. The receptors stem from a woman aged 45-60 years with Graves' ophthalmopathy. Both conserved end residues are part of each CDR3. Fields, in order: V gene, clone size, D gene, J gene, CDR3 protein, CDR3 DNA. A D gene is named only where the DNA matches it firmly. A clone size is listed for some rows: how often the clone was seen (once, few, many), or a class if it is expanded.

>TRBV6-2/TRBV6-3|few|.|TRBJ1-5
CASRPRGLSNQPQHF
TGTGCCAGCAGGCCCAGGGGCCTTAGCAATCAGCCCCAGCATTTT
>TRBV7-9|.|.|TRBJ1-6
CASTTLLGGQNSPLHF
TGTGCCAGCACCACCCTACTCGGGGGTCAGAATTCACCCCTCCACTTT
>TRBV30|many|.|TRBJ1-1
CAWSPGMNTEAFF
TGTGCCTGGAGCCCTGGGATGAACACTGAAGCTTTCTTT
>TRBV27|few|.|TRBJ2-2
CASSLLAADTGELFF
TGTGCCAGCAGTTTATTGGCAGCGGACACCGGGGAGCTGTTTTTT
>TRBV7-2|.|TRBD2|TRBJ2-2
CASRNMVGLAGVFGGELFF
TGTGCCAGCAGAAATATGGTCGGACTAGCGGGAGTTTTTGGCGGGGAGCTGTTTTTT
>TRBV7-9|many|TRBD1|TRBJ1-2
CASSRDQGADYGYTF
TGTGCCAGCAGCCGAGACCAGGGGGCTGACTATGGCTACACCTTC
>TRBV9|many|.|TRBJ1-3
CASSAPGLGFGNTIYF
TGTGCCAGCAGCGCTCCAGGGCTCGGTTTCGGAAACACCATATATTTT
>TRBV12-3/TRBV12-4|many|.|TRBJ1-1
CASSFTRGGTEAFF
TGTGCCAGCAGTTTTACCAGGGGAGGCACTGAAGCTTTCTTT
>TRBV6-1|many|TRBD2|TRBJ2-3
CASSFSTGGDTQYF
TGTGCCAGCAGTTTTTCGACGGGGGGGGATACGCAGTATTTT
>TRBV12-3/TRBV12-4|many|.|TRBJ2-5
CASSRVAAPSAPYQETQYF
TGTGCCAGCAGTCGGGTTGCGGCCCCATCAGCCCCGTACCAAGAGACCCAGTACTTC
>TRBV9|few|.|TRBJ1-2
CASSEAGRGYYGYTF
TGTGCCAGCAGCGAAGCGGGCAGGGGATACTATGGCTACACCTTC
>TRBV12-3/TRBV12-4|many|.|TRBJ2-5
CASSFNPRLLETQYF
TGTGCCAGCAGTTTTAATCCTAGATTGTTGGAGACCCAGTACTTC
>TRBV27|many|TRBD2|TRBJ2-5
CASSLLGGETQYF
TGTGCCAGCAGTTTGTTGGGGGGGGAGACCCAGTACTTC
>TRBV4-3|few|TRBD2|TRBJ2-3
CASSLPPASGSADTQYF
TGCGCCAGCAGCCTCCCCCCGGCTAGCGGGAGTGCAGATACGCAGTATTTT
>TRBV20-1|.|.|TRBJ1-5
CSASRRAARGEPQHF
TGCAGTGCTAGCCGACGCGCAGCCAGAGGGGAGCCCCAGCATTTT
>TRBV19|.|.|TRBJ1-3
CASSAYSAVGDTIYF
TGTGCCAGTAGTGCCTACAGTGCTGTAGGAGACACCATATATTTT
>TRBV20-1|many|.|TRBJ2-3
CSARGRPDTQYF
TGCAGTGCTAGAGGGAGGCCAGATACGCAGTATTTT
>TRBV24-1|.|TRBD1|TRBJ2-2
CATGTGSTGELFF
TGTGCCACCGGGACAGGGAGCACCGGGGAGCTGTTTTTT
>TRBV6-1|many|TRBD2|TRBJ2-7
CASGPSGSSYEQYF
TGTGCCAGCGGCCCTAGCGGGAGCTCCTACGAGCAGTACTTC
>TRBV5-1|many|TRBD1|TRBJ2-2
CASSLAGQGTNTGELFF
TGCGCCAGCAGCTTGGCGGGACAGGGCACGAACACCGGGGAGCTGTTTTTT
>TRBV27|many|.|TRBJ1-2
CASSPRTRHGYTF
TGTGCCAGCAGTCCGCGGACAAGGCATGGCTACACCTTC
>TRBV28|many|TRBD2|TRBJ2-5
CASSFPASGQETQYF
TGTGCCAGCAGTTTTCCTGCTAGCGGCCAAGAGACCCAGTACTTC
>TRBV28|.|.|TRBJ2-6
CASSLPRSGANVLTF
TGTGCCAGCAGTTTACCGCGCTCTGGGGCCAACGTCCTGACTTTC
>TRBV11-2|many|.|TRBJ2-7
CASSQRAVREQYF
TGTGCCAGCAGCCAAAGGGCAGTGCGAGAGCAGTACTTC
>TRBV3-1|.|.|TRBJ1-2
CASSQEGWEGYTF
TGTGCCAGCAGCCAAGAAGGGTGGGAAGGCTACACCTTC
>TRBV4-1|few|.|TRBJ2-1
CASRFGVEQFF
TGCGCCAGCAGATTCGGCGTTGAGCAGTTCTTC
>TRBV29-1|many|.|TRBJ1-2
CSADGFGDPTNYGYTF
TGCAGCGCCGATGGGTTCGGGGACCCTACTAACTATGGCTACACCTTC
>TRBV9|.|TRBD2|TRBJ2-4
CASSVETPGLAGVAKNIQYF
TGTGCCAGCAGCGTAGAAACCCCTGGGCTAGCGGGAGTAGCCAAAAACATTCAGTACTTC
>TRBV12-3/TRBV12-4|many|.|TRBJ1-5
CASRPYLDQPQHF
TGTGCCAGCAGACCCTATTTAGATCAGCCCCAGCATTTT
>TRBV28|many|TRBD2|TRBJ2-7
CASRPPSGSPYEQYF
TGTGCCAGCAGACCACCCAGCGGGAGCCCCTACGAGCAGTACTTC
>TRBV20-1|.|.|TRBJ2-3
CSASTGIEDTQYF
TGCAGTGCCAGCACTGGGATAGAGGATACGCAGTATTTT
>TRBV5-1|.|.|TRBJ2-7
CASSLDAGASQYF
TGCGCCAGCAGCTTGGATGCAGGGGCTTCGCAGTACTTC
>TRBV11-3|many|TRBD2|TRBJ2-1
CASSAIAGGPYNEQFF
TGTGCCAGCAGCGCCATAGCGGGAGGGCCCTACAATGAGCAGTTCTTC
>TRBV19|many|.|TRBJ1-1
CASSIVRLVNTEAFF
TGTGCCAGTAGTATAGTTCGACTCGTGAACACTGAAGCTTTCTTT
>TRBV7-6|many|TRBD2|TRBJ2-7
CASSLGPSGTSYEQYF
TGTGCCAGCAGCTTAGGGCCTAGCGGGACTTCCTACGAGCAGTACTTC
>TRBV2|many|TRBD1|TRBJ2-2
CASRTDRGYTGELFF
TGTGCCAGCAGGACTGACAGGGGATACACCGGGGAGCTGTTTTTT
>TRBV20-1|few|TRBD1|TRBJ2-7
CSASLDRVYEQYF
TGCAGTGCTAGTTTAGACAGGGTTTATGAGCAGTACTTC
>TRBV7-9|.|.|TRBJ1-3
CASSLVGSRSGNTIYF
TGTGCCAGCAGCTTAGTGGGCTCCCGCTCTGGAAACACCATATATTTT
>TRBV6-4|few|TRBD1|TRBJ1-2
CASRQEGQGIYGYTF
TGTGCCAGCAGACAAGAGGGACAGGGGATATATGGCTACACCTTC
>TRBV3-1|many|.|TRBJ2-7
CASSQDFARSYEQYF
TGTGCCAGCAGCCAAGATTTCGCTAGATCCTACGAGCAGTACTTC
>TRBV14|.|.|TRBJ2-1
CASSQDGSSFYNEQFF
TGTGCCAGCAGCCAAGATGGGTCCTCTTTCTACAATGAGCAGTTCTTC